A selection of T cell receptor beta chains follows, all from one sample in a study of T-cell reconstitution after alpha-beta-depleted transplantation in children. TCRdb passed the PCR reads through MiXCR, listing each CDR3 protein once. The profile shows 90,000 to 100,000 distinct CDR3 sequences, less than 25% of them singletons. The sample consisted of PBMCs, taken before TCRalphabeta/CD19-depleted stem cell transplant. These receptors all stem from a boy between 2 and 10 years old with acute lymphoblastic leukemia, due to receive a stem cell transplant. Both conserved end residues are part of each CDR3. D genes are given only for firm matches. The size of a clone is reported for some rows only, either as once, few or many, or as a class for expanded clones.

D	V	J	length	size	CDR3	DNA
-	TRBV15	TRBJ1-4	15	-	CATSRDRQLNEKLFF	TGTGCCACCAGCAGAGATCGACAGTTGAATGAAAAACTGTTTTTT
TRBD1	TRBV30	TRBJ1-2	13	-	CAWRRTGAYGYTF	TGTGCCTGGCGTAGGACAGGGGCCTATGGCTACACCTTC
-	TRBV7-2	TRBJ2-1	15	-	CASSLDLAHYNEQFF	TGTGCCAGCAGCTTAGACCTAGCGCACTACAATGAGCAGTTCTTC
-	TRBV27	TRBJ2-1	13	few	CAIGKISYNEQFF	TGTGCCATAGGGAAGATCTCCTACAATGAGCAGTTCTTC
-	TRBV11-2	TRBJ2-1	14	-	CASRLDLAFNEQFF	TGTGCCAGCAGATTAGACCTTGCCTTCAATGAGCAGTTCTTC
TRBD2	TRBV11-2	TRBJ2-1	18	-	CASRNLAGGRVVDNEQFF	TGTGCCAGCAGAAACCTAGCGGGAGGAAGGGTCGTTGACAATGAGCAGTTCTTC
-	TRBV10-2	TRBJ2-7	13	few	CASSYGASYEQYF	TGCGCCAGCAGTTACGGGGCCTCCTACGAGCAGTACTTC
-	TRBV5-1	TRBJ2-1	13	many	CASSLAGIDEQFF	TGCGCCAGCAGCTTGGCCGGAATCGATGAGCAGTTCTTC
TRBD1	TRBV29-1	TRBJ2-7	14	-	CSVASGTGLGEQYF	TGCAGCGTTGCCTCCGGGACAGGGTTGGGCGAGCAGTACTTC
TRBD2	TRBV28	TRBJ2-7	15	-	CASSNGLAGENEQYF	TGTGCCAGCAGCAATGGGCTAGCGGGAGAGAACGAGCAGTACTTC
-	TRBV30	TRBJ2-3	14	once	CAWSRSRDTDTQYF	TGTGCCTGGTCGAGGTCTCGAGACACAGATACGCAGTATTTT
-	TRBV7-9	TRBJ2-1	14	few	CASSLAQVHNEQFF	TGTGCCAGCAGCTTAGCACAGGTGCATAATGAGCAGTTCTTC
TRBD2	TRBV20-1	TRBJ2-5	16	-	CSASRLAGFKRETQYF	TGCAGTGCTAGTAGACTAGCGGGATTTAAGAGGGAGACCCAGTACTTC
-	TRBV5-1	TRBJ2-1	15	few	CASSFSWGLSNEQFF	TGCGCCAGCAGCTTTAGTTGGGGGCTGAGCAATGAGCAGTTCTTC
-	TRBV4-2	TRBJ2-2	16	-	CASSQDSAEGLGELFF	TGTGCCAGCAGCCAAGACTCAGCGGAGGGGCTCGGGGAGCTGTTTTTT
-	TRBV24-1	TRBJ2-3	13	many	CATRGGLTDTQYF	TGTGCCACCAGAGGGGGGCTTACAGATACGCAGTATTTT